Listed below are T cell receptor beta chains from one sample, sequenced in a study of T cell changes during pregnancy in multiple sclerosis. Method: immunoSEQ multiplex PCR; TCRdb's copy keeps in-frame clones and lacks some. The profile covers 50,000 or so clones, with 92% appearing a single time and approximately 0.27% taken by the ten largest. The input for sequencing was CD4+ T cells from peripheral blood mononuclear cells, taken in the second trimester of pregnancy. All receptors come from a female donor with multiple sclerosis, enrolled in a pregnancy study. Both conserved end residues are part of each CDR3. The D gene is left open where the match is weak. Clone size is not always given. Where it is, it says once, few, many or a class for expanded clones.

>NA|TRBJ1-1|TRBV9|NA
TGTGCCAGCAGCGTAGACAGGCAGGGTGAAGCTTTCTTT
CASSVDRQGEAFF
>NA|TRBJ2-5|TRBV2|TRBD1
TGTGCCAGCACCGGGACAGAAGAGACCCAGTACTTC
CASTGTEETQYF
>NA|TRBJ2-7|TRBV11-3|TRBD1
TGTGCCAGCAGCTTACGCATCCTCGGACAGGCCATGGACTACGAGCAGTACTTC
CASSLRILGQAMDYEQYF
>NA|TRBJ2-5|TRBV10-3|NA
TGTGCCAGTAAACAGGATCAAGAGACCCAGTACTTC
CASKQDQETQYF
>NA|TRBJ2-7|TRBV7-9|NA
TGTGCCAGCAGCCTCACAGGTTACGAGCAGTACTTC
CASSLTGYEQYF
>NA|TRBJ2-1|TRBV6-6|NA
TGTGCCAGCAGCGATTCTAGGACTATCACATACAATGAGCAGTTCTTC
CASSDSRTITYNEQFF
>NA|TRBJ1-1|TRBV29-1|TRBD1
TGCAGCGGGGAGTTGAGACAGGGCAACACTGAAGCTTTCTTT
CSGELRQGNTEAFF
>NA|TRBJ1-5|TRBV15|NA
TGTGCCACCAGCAGACATGACAGGCCTAATCAGCCCCAGCATTTT
CATSRHDRPNQPQHF
>NA|TRBJ2-3|TRBV10-1|TRBD2
TGCGCCAGCAGCCGGACTAGCGGGGGGCAGACAGATACGCAGTATTTT
CASSRTSGGQTDTQYF
>NA|TRBJ1-2|TRBV5-1|NA
TGCGCCAGCAGCGCGGGACCGGCTAACTATGGCTACACCTTC
CASSAGPANYGYTF
>NA|TRBJ2-1|TRBV4-2|TRBD2
TGTGCCAGCAGCCAAGGGTCTAGCGGGGAGTACAATGAGCAGTTCTTC
CASSQGSSGEYNEQFF
>once|TRBJ1-4|TRBV19|NA
TGTGCCAGTAGTAGATACTCTGAACCGAATGAAAAACTGTTTTTT
CASSRYSEPNEKLFF
>NA|TRBJ2-1|TRBV10-3|NA
TGTGCCATCAGGAGGGGGGGGGAATACAATGAGCAGTTCTTC
CAIRRGGEYNEQFF
>few|TRBJ2-3|TRBV6-1|NA
TGTGCCAGCAGGGTTGAGCGGCCCGGAGATACGCAGTATTTT
CASRVERPGDTQYF
>NA|TRBJ2-2|TRBV7-6|TRBD1
TGTGCCAGCAGCTTAGGGGACAGGAACACCGGGGAGCTGTTTTTT
CASSLGDRNTGELFF
>NA|TRBJ1-2|TRBV2|NA
TGTGCCAGCAGGGACTCGGGGTATAGCTACACCTTC
CASRDSGYSYTF
>NA|TRBJ2-7|TRBV7-6|TRBD1
TGTGCCAGCAGCTTAGACAGGGGGCGGTACGAGCAGTACTTC
CASSLDRGRYEQYF
>NA|TRBJ1-4|TRBV5-6|TRBD1
TGTGCCAGCAGCGGGACAGGGTACCCTGAAAAACTGTTTTTT
CASSGTGYPEKLFF
>NA|TRBJ2-3|TRBV4-2|TRBD2
TGTGCCAGCAGCCAAGATTTGGCGGGGGGCACAGATACGCAGTATTTT
CASSQDLAGGTDTQYF
>NA|TRBJ1-6|TRBV7-2|NA
TGTGCCAGCAGCTTAGTAGGAGCCGGTGGTTCACCCCTCCACTTT
CASSLVGAGGSPLHF
>few|TRBJ1-3|TRBV11-2|NA
TGTGCCAGCAGCCCCGGACAGAGCTCTGGAAACACCATATATTTT
CASSPGQSSGNTIYF
>NA|TRBJ1-6|TRBV14|NA
TGTGCCAGCAGCCAAGGGGCGGGGTATAATTCACCCCTCCACTTT
CASSQGAGYNSPLHF
>NA|TRBJ1-2|TRBV5-1|NA
TGCGCCAGCAGCTTGGGGCCCTCAGGTGGAGGCTACACCTTC
CASSLGPSGGGYTF
>once|TRBJ1-2|TRBV6-1|NA
TGTGCCAGCAGTGAGGGCAGGGCGAACTATGGCTACACCTTC
CASSEGRANYGYTF
>NA|TRBJ2-1|TRBV6-5|NA
TGTGCCAGCAGAGGTGGCAGGGCTAGTGAGCAGTTCTTC
CASRGGRASEQFF
>NA|TRBJ2-2|TRBV7-3|NA
TGTGCCAGCAGTTTCCGGGACACCACGGAGCTGTTTTTT
CASSFRDTTELFF
>NA|TRBJ1-2|TRBV19|NA
TGTGCCAGTAGTATAGATCTGTCCCCCGCAAGCGGCTACACCTTC
CASSIDLSPASGYTF
>NA|TRBJ1-2|TRBV5-4|TRBD1
TGTGCCAGCAGCGTCGGACAGGCCTATGGCTACACCTTC
CASSVGQAYGYTF
>few|TRBJ1-6|TRBV2|NA
TGTGCCAGCAGTGAGACGAGGGCAGGAGGCTCACCCCTCCACTTT
CASSETRAGGSPLHF
>NA|TRBJ2-2|TRBV2|TRBD1
TGTGCCAGCAGTGAACAACAGGGGGGCACCGGGGAGCTGTTTTTT
CASSEQQGGTGELFF
>once|TRBJ2-3|TRBV7-2|TRBD2
TGTGCCAGCAGCACCACCGGGACTATCCCCACAGATACGCAGTATTTT
CASSTTGTIPTDTQYF
>NA|TRBJ1-6|TRBV6-5|NA
TGTGCCAGCAGTTATGCTTGGGGGCCGGCTTCACCCCTCCACTTT
CASSYAWGPASPLHF
>NA|TRBJ2-5|TRBV9|TRBD1
TGTGCCAGCAGGCCCGGGACAGGGCCCCGGGAGACCCAGTACTTC
CASRPGTGPRETQYF
>NA|TRBJ1-6|TRBV19|TRBD1
TGTGCCAGTGGCCGGCAGGGGGCGGATTCACCCCTCCACTTT
CASGRQGADSPLHF
>NA|TRBJ1-3|TRBV6-6|NA
TGTGCCAGCAGTTGGGCCAGCAGCTCTGGAAACACCATATATTTT
CASSWASSSGNTIYF
>once|TRBJ2-1|TRBV18|NA
TGTGCCAGCTCACTTCCGTCTCATGAGCAGTTCTTC
CASSLPSHEQFF
>NA|TRBJ2-5|TRBV2|TRBD2
TGTGCCAGCAGTGAAGAGACTAGCGGGACCTCCAGGACCCAGTACTTC
CASSEETSGTSRTQYF